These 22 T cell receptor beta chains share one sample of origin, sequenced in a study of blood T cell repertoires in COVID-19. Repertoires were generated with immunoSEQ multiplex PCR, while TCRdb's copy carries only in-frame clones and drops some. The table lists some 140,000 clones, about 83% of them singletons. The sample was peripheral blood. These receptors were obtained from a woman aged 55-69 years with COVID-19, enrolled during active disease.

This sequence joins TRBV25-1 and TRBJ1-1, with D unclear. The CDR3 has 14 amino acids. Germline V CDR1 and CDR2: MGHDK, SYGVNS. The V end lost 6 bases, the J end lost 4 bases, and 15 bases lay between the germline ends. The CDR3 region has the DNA TGTGCCAGCAGCCCAACAGACCAGCCCACTGAAGCTTTCTTT. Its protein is CASSPTDQPTEAFF.

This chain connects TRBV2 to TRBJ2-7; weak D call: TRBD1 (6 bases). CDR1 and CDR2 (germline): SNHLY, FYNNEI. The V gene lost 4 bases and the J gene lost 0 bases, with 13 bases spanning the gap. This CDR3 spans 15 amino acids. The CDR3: CASSAGQGPSYEQYV. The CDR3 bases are TGTGCCAGCAGTGCGGGGCAGGGGCCCTCCTACGAGCAGTACGTC.

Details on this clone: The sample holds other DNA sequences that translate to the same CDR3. The CDR3 here is CASSLAGGNQPQHF. CDR3 DNA: TGCGCCAGCAGCTTGGCCGGAGGCAATCAGCCCCAGCATTTT. This chain links TRBV5-1 with TRBJ1-5; no firm D call. CDR1 is SGHRS and CDR2 is YFSETQ in the germline V gene. The CDR3 covers 14 residues. The V end lost 0 bases, the J end lost 2 bases, and 6 bases lay between the germline ends.

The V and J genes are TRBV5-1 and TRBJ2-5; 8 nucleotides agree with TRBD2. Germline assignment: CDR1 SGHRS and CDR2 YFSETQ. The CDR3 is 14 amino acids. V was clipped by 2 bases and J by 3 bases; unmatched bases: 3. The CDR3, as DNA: TGCGCCAGCAGCTTATCGGGGGGGAAAGAGACCCAGTACTTC. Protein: CASSLSGGKETQYF.

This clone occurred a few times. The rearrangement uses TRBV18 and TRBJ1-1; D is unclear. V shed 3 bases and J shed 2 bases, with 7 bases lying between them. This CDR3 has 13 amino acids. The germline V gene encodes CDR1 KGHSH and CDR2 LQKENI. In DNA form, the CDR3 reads TGTGCCAGCTCACCTCCTGTCAACACTGAAGCTTTCTTT. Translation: CASSPPVNTEAFF.

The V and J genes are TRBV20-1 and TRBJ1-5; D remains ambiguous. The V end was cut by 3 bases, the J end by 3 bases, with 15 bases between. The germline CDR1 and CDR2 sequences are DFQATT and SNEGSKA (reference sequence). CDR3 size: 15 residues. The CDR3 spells CSASTEGRFNQPQHF. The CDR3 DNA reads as TGCAGTGCTAGTACAGAGGGCCGATTCAATCAGCCCCAGCATTTT.

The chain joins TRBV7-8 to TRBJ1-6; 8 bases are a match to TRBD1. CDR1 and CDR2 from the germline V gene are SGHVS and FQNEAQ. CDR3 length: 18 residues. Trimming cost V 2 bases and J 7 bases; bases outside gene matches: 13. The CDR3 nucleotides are TGTGCCAGCAGCTTAAGCACGCTCAGGGGGCGGGGGAATTCACCCCTCCACTTT. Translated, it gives CASSLSTLRGRGNSPLHF.

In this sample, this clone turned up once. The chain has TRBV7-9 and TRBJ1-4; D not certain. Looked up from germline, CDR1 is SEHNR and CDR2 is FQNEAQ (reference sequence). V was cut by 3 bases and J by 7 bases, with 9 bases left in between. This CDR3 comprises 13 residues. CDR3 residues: CASSFRRAEKLFF. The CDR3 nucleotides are TGTGCCAGCAGCTTCAGGCGGGCTGAAAAACTGTTTTTT.

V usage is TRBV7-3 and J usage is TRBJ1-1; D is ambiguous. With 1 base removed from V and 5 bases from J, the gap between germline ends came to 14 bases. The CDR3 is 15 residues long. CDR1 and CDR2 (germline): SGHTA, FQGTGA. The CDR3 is CASSLMEVIRTEAFF. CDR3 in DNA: TGTGCCAGCAGCTTAATGGAGGTTATTAGGACTGAAGCTTTCTTT.

This chain's CDR3 is CASTDPAGSGNTIYF. DNA for the CDR3: TGTGCCAGTACCGACCCCGCGGGCTCTGGAAACACCATATATTTT. The gene calls are TRBV19 and TRBJ1-3; no reliable D call. The germline V gene encodes CDR1 LNHDA and CDR2 SQIVND (reference sequence). This CDR3 has 15 residues. Between the trimmed V and J ends, which lost 7 bases and 0 bases, there was a span of 13 bases.

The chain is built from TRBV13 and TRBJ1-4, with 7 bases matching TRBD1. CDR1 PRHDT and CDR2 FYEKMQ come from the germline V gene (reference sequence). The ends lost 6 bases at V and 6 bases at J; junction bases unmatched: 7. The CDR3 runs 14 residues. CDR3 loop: CASSRQGEDEKLFF. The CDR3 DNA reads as TGTGCCAGCAGTCGACAGGGCGAGGATGAAAAACTGTTTTTT.

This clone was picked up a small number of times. The DNA for the CDR3 is TGCGCCAGCAGTGAGTCGAGGGTAGCGGGGGGCACAGATACGCAGTATTTT. It is translated as CASSESRVAGGTDTQYF. The chain joins TRBV10-1 to TRBJ2-3, with 9 bases aligning to TRBD2. CDR1 WNHNN and CDR2 SYGVQD come from the germline V gene (reference sequence). With V trimmed by 0 bases and J by 1 base, 5 bases remained unmatched. The CDR3 extends over 17 amino acids.

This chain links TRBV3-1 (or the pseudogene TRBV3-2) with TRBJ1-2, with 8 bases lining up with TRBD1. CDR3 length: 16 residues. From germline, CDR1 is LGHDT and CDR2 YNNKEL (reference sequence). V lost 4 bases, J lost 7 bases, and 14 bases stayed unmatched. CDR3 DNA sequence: TGTGCCAGCAGCCCCAGGAGGACAGGGTTTTTTTCTGGCTACACCTTC. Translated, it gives CASSPRRTGFFSGYTF.

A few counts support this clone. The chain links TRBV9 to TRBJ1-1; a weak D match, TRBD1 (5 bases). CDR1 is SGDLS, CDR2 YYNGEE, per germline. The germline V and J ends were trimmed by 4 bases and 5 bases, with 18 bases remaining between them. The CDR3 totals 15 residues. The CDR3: CASSLYDKEGTEAFF. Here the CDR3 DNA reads TGTGCCAGCAGCTTATACGACAAGGAGGGGACTGAAGCTTTCTTT.

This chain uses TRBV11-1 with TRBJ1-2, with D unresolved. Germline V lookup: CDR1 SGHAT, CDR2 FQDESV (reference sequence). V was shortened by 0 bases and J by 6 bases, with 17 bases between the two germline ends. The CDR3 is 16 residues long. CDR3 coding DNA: TGTGCCAGCAGCTTAGCCCGTCGGTCCAAAAATAATGGCTACACCTTC. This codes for CASSLARRSKNNGYTF.

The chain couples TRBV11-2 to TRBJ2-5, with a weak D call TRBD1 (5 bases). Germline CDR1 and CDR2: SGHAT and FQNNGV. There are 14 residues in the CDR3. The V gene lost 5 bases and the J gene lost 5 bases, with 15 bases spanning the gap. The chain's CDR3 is CASSRSRVEETQYF. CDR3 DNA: TGTGCCAGCAGCCGAAGCAGGGTAGAGGAGACCCAGTACTTC.

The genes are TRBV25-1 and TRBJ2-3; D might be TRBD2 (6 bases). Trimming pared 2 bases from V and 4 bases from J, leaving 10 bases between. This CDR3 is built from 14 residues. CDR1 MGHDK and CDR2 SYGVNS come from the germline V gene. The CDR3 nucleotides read TGTGCCAGCAGTGAAGGCCTAGCGCCAGATACGCAGTATTTT. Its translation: CASSEGLAPDTQYF.

The CDR3 loop is CASSYGQKSSYEQYF. The CDR3 DNA reads TGTGCCAGCAGTTACGGACAGAAGAGCTCCTACGAGCAGTACTTC. This chain joins TRBV6-5 and TRBJ2-7; TRBD1 might be the D (6 bases). Deletions cut 2 bases from V and 0 bases from J, with 11 bases between. Germline values: CDR1 MNHEY, CDR2 SVGAGI. There are 15 residues in the CDR3.

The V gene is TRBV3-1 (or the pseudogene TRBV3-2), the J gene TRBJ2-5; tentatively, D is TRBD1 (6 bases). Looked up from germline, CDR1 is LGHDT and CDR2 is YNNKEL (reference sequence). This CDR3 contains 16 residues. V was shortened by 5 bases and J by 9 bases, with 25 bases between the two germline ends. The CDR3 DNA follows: TGTGCCAGCAGCTACCCGACAGGCAGCTCCAAGAGACCCCAGTACTTC. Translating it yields CASSYPTGSSKRPQYF.

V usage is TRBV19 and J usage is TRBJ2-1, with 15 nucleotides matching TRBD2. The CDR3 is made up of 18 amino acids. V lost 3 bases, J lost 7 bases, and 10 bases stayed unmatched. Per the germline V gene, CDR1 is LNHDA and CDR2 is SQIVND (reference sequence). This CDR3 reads CASSIGTSGRNGRNEQFF. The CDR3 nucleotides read TGTGCCAGTAGTATTGGGACTAGCGGGAGGAACGGGAGAAATGAGCAGTTCTTC.

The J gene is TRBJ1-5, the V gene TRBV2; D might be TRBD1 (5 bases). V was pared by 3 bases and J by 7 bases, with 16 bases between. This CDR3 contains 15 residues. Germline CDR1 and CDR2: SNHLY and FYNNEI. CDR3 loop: CASSDSTVKGQPQHF. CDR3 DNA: TGTGCCAGCAGTGACTCGACGGTTAAGGGGCAGCCCCAGCATTTT. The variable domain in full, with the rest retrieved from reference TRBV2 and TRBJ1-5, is EPEVTQTPSHQVTQMGQEVILRCVPISNHLYFYWYRQILGQKVEFLVSFYNNEISEKSEIFDDQFSVERPDGSNFTLKIRSTKLEDSAMYFCASSDSTVKGQPQHFGDGTRLSIL.

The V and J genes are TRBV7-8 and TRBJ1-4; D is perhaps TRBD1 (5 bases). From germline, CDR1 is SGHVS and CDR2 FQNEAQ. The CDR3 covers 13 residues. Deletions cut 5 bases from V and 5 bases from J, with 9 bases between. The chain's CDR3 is CASSLDRNEKLFF. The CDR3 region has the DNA TGTGCCAGCAGCCTCGACAGAAATGAAAAACTGTTTTTT.